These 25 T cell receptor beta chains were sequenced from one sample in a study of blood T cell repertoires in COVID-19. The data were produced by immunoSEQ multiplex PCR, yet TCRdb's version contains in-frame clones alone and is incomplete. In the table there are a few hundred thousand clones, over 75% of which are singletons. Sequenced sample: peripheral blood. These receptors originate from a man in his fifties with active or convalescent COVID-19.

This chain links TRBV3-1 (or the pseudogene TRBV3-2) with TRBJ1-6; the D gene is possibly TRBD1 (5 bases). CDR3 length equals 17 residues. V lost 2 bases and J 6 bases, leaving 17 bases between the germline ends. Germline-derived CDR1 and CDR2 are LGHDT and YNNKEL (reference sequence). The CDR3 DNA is TGTGCCAGCAGCCAAATCGACCGACAGAGTTTTAATTCACCCCTCCACTTT. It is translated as CASSQIDRQSFNSPLHF.

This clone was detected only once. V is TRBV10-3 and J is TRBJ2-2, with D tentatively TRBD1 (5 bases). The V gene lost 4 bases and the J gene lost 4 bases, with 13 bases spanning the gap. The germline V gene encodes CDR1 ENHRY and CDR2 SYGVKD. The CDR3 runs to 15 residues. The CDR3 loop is CAISAGLGVTGELFF. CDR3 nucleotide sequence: TGTGCCATCAGTGCAGGGTTAGGGGTCACCGGGGAGCTGTTTTTT.

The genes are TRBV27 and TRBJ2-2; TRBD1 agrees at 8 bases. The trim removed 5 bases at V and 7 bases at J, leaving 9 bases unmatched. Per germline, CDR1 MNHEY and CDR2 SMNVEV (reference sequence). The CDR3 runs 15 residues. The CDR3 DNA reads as TGTGCCAGCAGTCCTGGACAGGGCTGGGTCGGGGAGCTGTTTTTT. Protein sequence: CASSPGQGWVGELFF.

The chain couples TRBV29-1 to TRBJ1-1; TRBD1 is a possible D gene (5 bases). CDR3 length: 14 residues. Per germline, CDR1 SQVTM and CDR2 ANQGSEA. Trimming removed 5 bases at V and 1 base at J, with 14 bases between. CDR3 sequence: CSVTGGGRNTEAFF. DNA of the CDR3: TGCAGCGTTACTGGGGGAGGGCGGAACACTGAAGCTTTCTTT.

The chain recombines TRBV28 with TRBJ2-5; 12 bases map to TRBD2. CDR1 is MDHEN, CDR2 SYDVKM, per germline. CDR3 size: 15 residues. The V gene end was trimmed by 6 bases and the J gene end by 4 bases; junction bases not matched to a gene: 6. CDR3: CASSSSGRVAETQYF. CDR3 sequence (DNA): TGTGCCAGCAGCTCTAGCGGGAGGGTTGCAGAGACCCAGTACTTC.

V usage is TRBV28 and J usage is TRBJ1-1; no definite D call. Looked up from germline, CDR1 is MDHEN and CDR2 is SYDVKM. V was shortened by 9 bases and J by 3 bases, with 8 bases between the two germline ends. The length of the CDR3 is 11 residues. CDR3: CASQQYTEAFF. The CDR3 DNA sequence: TGTGCCAGTCAACAATACACTGAAGCTTTCTTT.

CDR3 nucleotide sequence: TGTGCCAGCAGCGGCCGGGACTCGTTCACAGATACGCAGTATTTT. Translated, it gives CASSGRDSFTDTQYF. This chain joins TRBV9 and TRBJ2-3; TRBD2 is a possible D gene (6 bases). This CDR3 has 15 residues. Between the trimmed V and J ends, which lost 3 bases and 2 bases, there was a span of 13 bases. Per the germline V gene, CDR1 is SGDLS and CDR2 is YYNGEE.

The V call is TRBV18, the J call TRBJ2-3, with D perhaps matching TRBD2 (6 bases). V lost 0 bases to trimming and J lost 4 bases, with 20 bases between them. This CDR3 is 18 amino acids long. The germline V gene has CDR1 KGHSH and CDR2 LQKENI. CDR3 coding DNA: TGTGCCAGCTCACCACCTTCCAGGGTCGGGGACTTGTCAGATACGCAGTATTTT. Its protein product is CASSPPSRVGDLSDTQYF.

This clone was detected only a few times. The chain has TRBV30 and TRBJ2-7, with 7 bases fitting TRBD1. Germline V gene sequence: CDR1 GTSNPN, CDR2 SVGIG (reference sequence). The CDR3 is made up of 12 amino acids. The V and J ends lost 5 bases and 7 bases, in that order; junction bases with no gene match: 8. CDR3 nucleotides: TGTGCCTGGCGACAGGGATCGGGGGAGCAGTACTTC. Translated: CAWRQGSGEQYF.

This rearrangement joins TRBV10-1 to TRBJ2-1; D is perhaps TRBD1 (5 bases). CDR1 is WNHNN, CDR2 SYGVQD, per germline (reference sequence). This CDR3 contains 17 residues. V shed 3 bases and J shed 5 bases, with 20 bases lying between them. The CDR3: CASSDSYFRAVDNEQFF. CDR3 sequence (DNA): TGCGCCAGCAGTGATTCTTATTTCAGGGCCGTGGACAATGAGCAGTTCTTC.

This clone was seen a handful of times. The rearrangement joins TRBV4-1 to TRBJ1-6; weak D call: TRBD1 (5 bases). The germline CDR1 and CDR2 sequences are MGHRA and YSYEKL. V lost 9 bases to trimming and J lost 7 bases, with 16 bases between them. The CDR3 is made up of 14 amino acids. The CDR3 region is CASPRGEGNSPLHF. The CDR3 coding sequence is TGCGCCAGTCCCAGAGGGGAGGGGAATTCACCCCTCCACTTT.

In DNA form, the CDR3 reads TGTGCCAGCAGCCCCGGGGCGGGAGGGGCGTACCAAGAGACCCAGTACTTC. Translation: CASSPGAGGAYQETQYF. The chain uses TRBV7-6 and TRBJ2-5; TRBD2 matches 9 bases. This CDR3 has 17 amino acids. CDR1 and CDR2 from the germline V gene are SGHVS and FNYEAQ. The V segment lost 5 bases and the J segment 0 bases; nucleotides outside the gene matches: 10.

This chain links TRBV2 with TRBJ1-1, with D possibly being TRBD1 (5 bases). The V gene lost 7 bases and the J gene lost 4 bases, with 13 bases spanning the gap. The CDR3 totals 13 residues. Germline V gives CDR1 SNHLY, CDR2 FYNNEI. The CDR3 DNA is TGTGCCAGCATAACGGACATTAGCACTGAAGCTTTCTTT. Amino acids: CASITDISTEAFF.

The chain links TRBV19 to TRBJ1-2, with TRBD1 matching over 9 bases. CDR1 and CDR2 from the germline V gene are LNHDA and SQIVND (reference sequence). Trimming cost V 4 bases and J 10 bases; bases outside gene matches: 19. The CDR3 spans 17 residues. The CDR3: CASSSLPGQGTGTDYTF. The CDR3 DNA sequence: TGTGCCAGTAGTAGCCTCCCGGGACAGGGAACGGGAACGGACTACACCTTC. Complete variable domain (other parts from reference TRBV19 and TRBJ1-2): DGGITQSPKYLFRKEGQNVTLSCEQNLNHDAMYWYRQDPGQGLRLIYYSQIVNDFQKGDIAEGYSVSREKKESFPLTVTSAQKNPTAFYLCASSSLPGQGTGTDYTFGSGTRLTVV.

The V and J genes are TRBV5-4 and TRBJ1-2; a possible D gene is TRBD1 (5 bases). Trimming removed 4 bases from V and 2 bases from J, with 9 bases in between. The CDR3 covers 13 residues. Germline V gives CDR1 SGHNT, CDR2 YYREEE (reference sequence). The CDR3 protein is CASSDDRNYGYTF. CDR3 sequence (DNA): TGTGCCAGCAGCGACGACAGAAACTATGGCTACACCTTC.

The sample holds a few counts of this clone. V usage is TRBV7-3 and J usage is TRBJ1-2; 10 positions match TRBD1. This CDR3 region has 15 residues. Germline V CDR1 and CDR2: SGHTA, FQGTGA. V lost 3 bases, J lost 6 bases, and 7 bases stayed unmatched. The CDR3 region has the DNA TGTGCCAGCAGCTTCAGCACCGGGACAGGGGATGGCTACACCTTC. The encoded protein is CASSFSTGTGDGYTF.

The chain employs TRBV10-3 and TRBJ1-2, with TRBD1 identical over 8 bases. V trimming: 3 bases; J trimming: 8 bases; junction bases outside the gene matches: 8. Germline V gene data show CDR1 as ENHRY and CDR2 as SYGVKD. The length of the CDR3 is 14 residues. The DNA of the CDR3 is TGTGCCATCAGTGATGCAGGGGGCACAGAAGGCTACACCTTC. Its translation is CAISDAGGTEGYTF.

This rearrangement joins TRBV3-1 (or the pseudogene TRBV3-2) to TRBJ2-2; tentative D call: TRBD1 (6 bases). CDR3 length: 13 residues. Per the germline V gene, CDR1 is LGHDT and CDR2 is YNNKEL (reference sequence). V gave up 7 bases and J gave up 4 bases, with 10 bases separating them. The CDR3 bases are TGTGCCAGCAATAAAGGGGGCACCGGGGAGCTGTTTTTT. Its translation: CASNKGGTGELFF.

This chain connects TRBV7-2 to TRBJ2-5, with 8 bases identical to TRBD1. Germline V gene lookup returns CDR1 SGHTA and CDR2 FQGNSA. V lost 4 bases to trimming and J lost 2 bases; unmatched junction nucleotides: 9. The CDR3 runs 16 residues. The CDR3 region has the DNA TGTGCCAGCAGCTACCGACAGGGGAGTGGGCAAGAGACCCAGTACTTC. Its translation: CASSYRQGSGQETQYF.

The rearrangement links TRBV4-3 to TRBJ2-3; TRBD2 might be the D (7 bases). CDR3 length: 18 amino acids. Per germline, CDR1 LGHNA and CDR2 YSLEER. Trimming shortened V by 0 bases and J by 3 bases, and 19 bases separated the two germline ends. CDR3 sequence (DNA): TGCGCCAGCAGCCAAGATTGGGGGGGGCAATTTGGGACAGATACGCAGTATTTT. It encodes CASSQDWGGQFGTDTQYF.

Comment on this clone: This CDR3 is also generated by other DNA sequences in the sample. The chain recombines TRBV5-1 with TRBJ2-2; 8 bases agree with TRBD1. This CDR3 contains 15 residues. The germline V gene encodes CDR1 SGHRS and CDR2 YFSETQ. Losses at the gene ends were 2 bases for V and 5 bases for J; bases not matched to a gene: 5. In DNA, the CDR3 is TGCGCCAGCAGCTTAGTAGGACAGGGTACCGGGGAGCTGTTTTTT. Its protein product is CASSLVGQGTGELFF.

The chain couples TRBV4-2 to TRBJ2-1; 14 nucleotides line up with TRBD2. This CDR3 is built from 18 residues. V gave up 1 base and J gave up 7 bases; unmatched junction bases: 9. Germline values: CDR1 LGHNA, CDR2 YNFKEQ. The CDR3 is CASSQGYGTSGRQNEQFF. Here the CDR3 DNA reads TGTGCCAGCAGCCAAGGCTACGGGACTAGCGGGAGACAAAATGAGCAGTTCTTC.

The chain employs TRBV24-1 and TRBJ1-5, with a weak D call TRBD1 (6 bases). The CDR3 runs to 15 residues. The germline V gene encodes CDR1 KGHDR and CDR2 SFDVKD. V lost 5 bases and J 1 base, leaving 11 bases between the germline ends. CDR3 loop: CATSAGASSNQPQHF. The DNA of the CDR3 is TGTGCCACCAGTGCAGGGGCTTCGAGCAATCAGCCCCAGCATTTT.

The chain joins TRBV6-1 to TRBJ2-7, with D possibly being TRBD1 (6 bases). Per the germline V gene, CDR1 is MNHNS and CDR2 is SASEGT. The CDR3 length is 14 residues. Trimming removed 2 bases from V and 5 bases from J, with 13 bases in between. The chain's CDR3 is CASSEKGRGNEQYF. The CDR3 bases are TGTGCCAGCAGTGAAAAAGGCAGGGGCAACGAGCAGTACTTC.

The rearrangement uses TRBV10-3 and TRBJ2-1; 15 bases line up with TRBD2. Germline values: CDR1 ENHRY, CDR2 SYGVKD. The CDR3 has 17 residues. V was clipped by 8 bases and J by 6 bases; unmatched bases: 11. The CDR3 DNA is TGTGCCATCGGCCCCGGGGGACTAGCGGGAGGTGTCAATGAGCAGTTCTTC. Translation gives CAIGPGGLAGGVNEQFF.